These 15 T cell receptor beta chains were sequenced from one sample in a study of PD-1 blockade in classical Hodgkin lymphoma. The data were produced by immunoSEQ multiplex PCR, yet TCRdb's version contains in-frame clones alone and is incomplete. The sample lists roughly 92,000 clones, roughly 89% seen once, with about 2.5% in the top ten. All trial patients relapsed after autologous stem cell transplantation. The specimen comprised peripheral blood mononuclear cells (PBMCs), sampled at baseline. These receptors all stem from a human donor with classical Hodgkin lymphoma.

The chain has TRBV29-1 and TRBJ2-1; 7 bases are shared with TRBD2. The CDR3 has 17 amino acids. In germline, CDR1 is SQVTM, CDR2 ANQGSEA. The trim removed 0 bases at V and 4 bases at J, leaving 12 bases unmatched. The CDR3, as DNA: TGCAGCGTTGAAGACCTTCTCGGGACTATAACGTACAATGAGCAGTTCTTC. It specifies CSVEDLLGTITYNEQFF.

The chain joins TRBV5-1 to TRBJ2-1; 12 bases are a match to TRBD2. The germline CDR1 and CDR2 sequences are SGHRS and YFSETQ. The V gene end was trimmed by 5 bases and the J gene end by 12 bases; junction bases not matched to a gene: 0. The CDR3 contains 11 residues. Here the CDR3 reads CASRLAGGQFF. DNA of the CDR3: TGCGCCAGCAGACTAGCGGGAGGGCAGTTCTTC.

The chain recombines TRBV30 with TRBJ2-1, with 7 bases that match TRBD2. V lost 5 bases to trimming and J lost 2 bases; unmatched junction nucleotides: 9. CDR1 is GTSNPN, CDR2 SVGIG, per germline (reference sequence). CDR3 length: 15 amino acids. The CDR3 bases are TGTGCCTGGGAAAGGGGAGCGGGAACCTACAATGAGCAGTTCTTC. It translates to CAWERGAGTYNEQFF.

The CDR3 DNA is TGTGCCACCAGCCCCACGGACTCCAATGAGCAGTTCTTC. It is translated as CATSPTDSNEQFF. The chain joins TRBV15 to TRBJ2-1; tentative D call: TRBD2 (5 bases). V was cut by 5 bases and J by 6 bases, with 11 bases left in between. Germline V gene sequence: CDR1 LNHNV, CDR2 YYDKDF (reference sequence). The CDR3 length is 13 residues.

This clone was picked up a small number of times. This chain links TRBV5-1 with TRBJ1-1, with TRBD1 as a possible D gene (6 bases). CDR1 SGHRS and CDR2 YFSETQ come from the germline V gene. This CDR3 region has 14 residues. The V end was cut by 7 bases, the J end by 1 base, with 14 bases between. The DNA for the CDR3 is TGCGCCAGCGGGGGGGGCCCAGGGAACACTGAAGCTTTCTTT. Protein: CASGGGPGNTEAFF.

CDR3 nucleotide sequence: TGTGCCAGCAGTCCGAATCCCTACGAGCAGTACTTC. Residues: CASSPNPYEQYF. The gene calls are TRBV7-7 and TRBJ2-7; D is undetermined. Trimming removed 6 bases from V and 2 bases from J, with 8 bases in between. This CDR3 has 12 residues. CDR1 is SSHAT, CDR2 FNYEAQ, per germline (reference sequence).

This chain links TRBV21-1 with TRBJ2-3; the table's D gene call, TRBD1, was not cross checked with the DNA. TRBV21-1 is assigned pseudogene status. The CDR3 is made up of 19 amino acids. This chain's CDR3 is CASSRNPTDGDRSTDTQYF. In DNA, the CDR3 is TGTGCCAGCAGCAGGAACCCTACCGACGGGGACAGGAGCACAGATACGCAGTATTTT.

The V gene is TRBV7-9, the J gene TRBJ2-3; 12 positions match TRBD2. The V segment lost 5 bases and the J segment 4 bases; nucleotides outside the gene matches: 7. There are 16 residues in the CDR3. Looked up from germline, CDR1 is SEHNR and CDR2 is FQNEAQ (reference sequence). CDR3 sequence (DNA): TGTGCCAGCAGCCGGACACTAGCGGGAGGATCAGATACGCAGTATTTT. This sequence encodes CASSRTLAGGSDTQYF. The full variable domain, rest sourced from reference TRBV7-9 and TRBJ2-3, is DTGVSQNPRHKITKRGQNVTFRCDPISEHNRLYWYRQTLGQGPEFLTYFQNEAQLEKSRLLSDRFSAERPKGSFSTLEIQRTEQGDSAMYLCASSRTLAGGSDTQYFGPGTRLTVL.

The genes are TRBV7-2 and TRBJ2-1; D not certain. The V end was cut by 2 bases, the J end by 6 bases, with 5 bases between. Germline CDR1 reads SGHTA; CDR2 reads FQGNSA. The CDR3 loop spans 12 amino acids. Here the CDR3 DNA reads TGTGCCAGCAGCTTACTGTTCAATGAGCAGTTCTTC. Encoded protein: CASSLLFNEQFF.

The chain employs TRBV7-7 and TRBJ2-5; D uncertain. Germline V gives CDR1 SSHAT, CDR2 FNYEAQ (reference sequence). The CDR3 totals 13 residues. Trimming removed 4 bases at V and 5 bases at J, with 11 bases between. The CDR3 loop is CASSSSRMETQYF. The CDR3 DNA reads TGTGCCAGCAGCTCCTCTAGGATGGAGACCCAGTACTTC.

A few counts support this clone. J is TRBJ1-1 and V is TRBV2; D ambiguous. The CDR3 contains 14 residues. V dropped 5 bases and J dropped 4 bases, with 14 bases sitting between them. The V gene's germline CDR1 is SNHLY and CDR2 FYNNEI. CDR3 loop: CASSTQPGSTEAFF. CDR3 bases: TGTGCCAGCAGTACACAACCCGGGAGCACTGAAGCTTTCTTT.

J is TRBJ2-3 and V is TRBV27, with 7 nucleotides matching TRBD1. The CDR3 has 16 amino acids. V lost 2 bases and J lost 2; bases outside the gene matches: 7. Germline assignment: CDR1 MNHEY and CDR2 SMNVEV (reference sequence). CDR3 residues: CASSLVWTGYTDTQYF. CDR3 bases: TGTGCCAGCAGTTTAGTATGGACAGGATACACAGATACGCAGTATTTT.

This chain joins TRBV29-1 and TRBJ2-3; tentative D call: TRBD1 (6 bases). This CDR3 contains 15 residues. The V end lost 2 bases, the J end lost 6 bases, and 18 bases lay between the germline ends. Germline V gene data show CDR1 as SQVTM and CDR2 as ANQGSEA. The CDR3 bases are TGCAGCGTTGAAAAGACAGGTCTCACGGCGGATACGCAGTATTTT. Its protein product is CSVEKTGLTADTQYF.

J is TRBJ2-7 and V is TRBV11-2; unclear D gene. The V gene lost 5 bases and the J gene lost 7 bases, with 9 bases spanning the gap. This CDR3 is built from 11 residues. From germline, CDR1 is SGHAT and CDR2 FQNNGV. The CDR3 coding sequence is TGTGCCAGCAGCCCCCATGAGGAGCAGTACTTC. This gives the protein CASSPHEEQYF. The variable domain in full, completed from reference TRBV11-2 and TRBJ2-7, reads EAGVAQSPRYKIIEKRQSVAFWCNPISGHATLYWYQQILGQGPKLLIQFQNNGVVDDSQLPKDRFSAERLKGVDSTLKIQPAKLEDSAVYLCASSPHEEQYFGPGTRLTVT.

The chain links TRBV28 to TRBJ2-7; D remains unclear. Germline V lookup: CDR1 MDHEN, CDR2 SYDVKM. This CDR3 is built from 15 residues. V shed 3 bases and J shed 6 bases, with 18 bases lying between them. The CDR3 DNA is TGTGCCAGCAGTTTGCCAACACGACCAACTGGCGAGCAGTACTTC. It codes for CASSLPTRPTGEQYF.